The 16 T cell receptor beta chains in this list originate from one sample, sequenced in a study of T-cell reconstitution after alpha-beta-depleted transplantation in children. TCRbeta library preparation incorporated unique molecular identifiers. TCRdb re-derived calls from the PCR reads in MiXCR, one entry per CDR3 protein. The table shows a few hundred thousand distinct CDR3 sequences, with under 13% occurring only once. The source was PBMCs from the stem cell graft donor, collected from the stem cell graft. Receptors originate from a human donor who donated a stem cell graft to a child with acute lymphoblastic leukemia.

This clonotype was detected a few times. The gene calls are TRBV10-3 and TRBJ2-6; 7 positions agree with TRBD1. Germline-derived CDR1 and CDR2 are ENHRY and SYGVKD. The CDR3 totals 19 residues. The V segment lost 3 bases and the J segment 4 bases; nucleotides outside the gene matches: 15. The CDR3 loop reads CAISDPGQRPSAGANVLTF. The DNA for the CDR3 is TGTGCCATCAGTGACCCGGGACAGCGACCTTCCGCGGGGGCCAACGTCCTGACTTTC.

The chain recombines TRBV12-3 or TRBV12-4 with TRBJ2-7, with unresolved D. The CDR3 has 12 amino acids. Trimming cost V 6 bases and J 3 bases, with 9 bases left between them. CDR3 residues: CASSPEDYEQYF. CDR3 nucleotides: TGTGCCAGCAGCCCAGAAGACTACGAGCAGTACTTC.

CDR3 coding DNA: TGCAGTGCTAGATCACTAGCGGGCCACACCCAAGAGACCCAGTACTTC. The encoded protein is CSARSLAGHTQETQYF. The gene calls are TRBV20-1 and TRBJ2-5; 9 bases align to TRBD2. CDR1 is DFQATT, CDR2 SNEGSKA, per germline (reference sequence). V shed 2 bases, J shed 1 base, and the junction held 8 bases outside the gene matches. The CDR3 covers 16 residues.

This clonotype was counted between two and nine times. The rearrangement links TRBV5-1 to TRBJ1-4, with D perhaps TRBD1 (5 bases). This CDR3 contains 14 residues. Trimming took 4 bases from V and 0 from J, leaving 7 bases between them. Germline CDR1 reads SGHRS; CDR2 reads YFSETQ. The CDR3 nucleotides read TGCGCCAGCAGCAGGGGAGCAACTAATGAAAAACTGTTTTTT. It codes for CASSRGATNEKLFF.

The V and J genes are TRBV5-1 and TRBJ1-2; D is unclear. The V end was cut by 0 bases, the J end by 3 bases, with 9 bases between. CDR3 length: 14 residues. The germline CDR1 and CDR2 sequences are SGHRS and YFSETQ. The CDR3 here is CASSLAGVDYGYTF. The CDR3 coding sequence is TGCGCCAGCAGCTTGGCAGGAGTAGACTATGGCTACACCTTC.

The sample holds a few counts of this clonotype. The rearrangement uses TRBV25-1 and TRBJ2-1, with D perhaps TRBD1 (5 bases). V lost 6 bases, J lost 1 base, and 10 bases lay in between. This CDR3 is built from 14 residues. Per germline, CDR1 MGHDK and CDR2 SYGVNS. CDR3 coding DNA: TGTGCCAGCAGGACAGTAGGATCCTACAATGAGCAGTTCTTC. Its protein is CASRTVGSYNEQFF.

This clonotype has just a few counts. The rearrangement uses TRBV18 and TRBJ2-1; TRBD1 matches at 7 bases. The CDR3 loop spans 15 amino acids. Germline CDR1 reads KGHSH; CDR2 reads LQKENI. V was clipped by 6 bases and J by 3 bases; unmatched bases: 8. The CDR3 DNA sequence: TGTGCCAGCTCGACCGGGACAGAACTCTACAATGAGCAGTTCTTC. It is translated as CASSTGTELYNEQFF.

In its sample, this clonotype was seen a few times. This sequence joins TRBV6-5 and TRBJ1-4; D call uncertain. This CDR3 spans 16 amino acids. Germline loops: CDR1 MNHEY, CDR2 SVGAGI. V was clipped by 3 bases and J by 0 bases, with 11 bases between them. In DNA form, the CDR3 reads TGTGCCAGCAGTTATTGGCGTACTACAACTAATGAAAAACTGTTTTTT. This gives the protein CASSYWRTTTNEKLFF.

This chain connects TRBV5-1 to TRBJ2-1; the D gene is possibly TRBD2 (6 bases). CDR3 length: 13 amino acids. V lost 0 bases, J lost 15 bases, and 16 bases lay in between. Germline loops: CDR1 SGHRS, CDR2 YFSETQ. The chain's CDR3 is CASSLAGDFRRFF. CDR3 bases: TGCGCCAGCAGCTTGGCTGGGGACTTCCGCCGGTTCTTC.

The rearrangement uses TRBV2 and TRBJ2-5; TRBD2 might be the D (6 bases). Trimming cost V 6 bases and J 5 bases, with 10 bases left between them. The CDR3 length is 12 residues. The germline CDR1 and CDR2 sequences are SNHLY and FYNNEI. The CDR3 region is CASRMGGETQYF. As DNA, the CDR3 is TGTGCCAGCAGAATGGGAGGCGAGACCCAGTACTTC.

The chain recombines TRBV19 with TRBJ2-1, with D hard to call. Trimming removed 5 bases at V and 0 bases at J, with 8 bases between. Germline V lookup: CDR1 LNHDA, CDR2 SQIVND (reference sequence). This CDR3 contains 14 residues. In DNA form, the CDR3 reads TGTGCCAGTAGTTGGGGAAACTCCTACAATGAGCAGTTCTTC. As protein: CASSWGNSYNEQFF.

V usage is TRBV25-1 and J usage is TRBJ1-1; D is unresolved. Trimming pared 2 bases from V and 0 bases from J, leaving 7 bases between. From germline, CDR1 is MGHDK and CDR2 SYGVNS. The CDR3 length is 14 residues. The chain's CDR3 is CASSETALNTEAFF. CDR3 nucleotide sequence: TGTGCCAGCAGTGAAACAGCCTTGAACACTGAAGCTTTCTTT.

This clonotype was detected ten times or more. The chain has TRBV5-1 and TRBJ2-1; the D gene is possibly TRBD2 (6 bases). Trimming took 0 bases from V and 6 from J, leaving 10 bases between them. CDR3 length equals 14 residues. Germline V lookup: CDR1 SGHRS, CDR2 YFSETQ. CDR3 nucleotide sequence: TGCGCCAGCAGCTTGGCCCGCGGGACCAATGAGCAGTTCTTC. Protein sequence: CASSLARGTNEQFF.

The chain has TRBV10-3 and TRBJ2-5; D is uncertain. V lost 0 bases and J 0 bases, leaving 8 bases between the germline ends. This CDR3 has 15 residues. Per germline, CDR1 ENHRY and CDR2 SYGVKD. CDR3 nucleotide sequence: TGTGCCATCAGTGAGTCTGTCAGACACCAAGAGACCCAGTACTTC. Residues: CAISESVRHQETQYF.

This clonotype was counted ten times or more. V and J are TRBV7-9 and TRBJ1-2, with unresolved D. The germline gives CDR1 SEHNR, CDR2 FQNEAQ (reference sequence). This CDR3 has 13 residues. V was pared by 1 base and J by 7 bases, with 10 bases between. CDR3 nucleotides: TGTGCCAGCAGCTTAGACCCCACTCCTGGCTACACCTTC. It specifies CASSLDPTPGYTF.

In its sample, this clonotype was seen a few times. V is TRBV7-9 and J is TRBJ2-5, with D possibly matching TRBD2 (6 bases). Germline CDR1 SEHNR, CDR2 FQNEAQ (reference sequence). The CDR3 loop spans 16 amino acids. The V and J ends lost 1 base and 4 bases respectively, with 16 bases between them. This chain's CDR3 is CASSLDAGFDRETQYF. CDR3 coding DNA: TGTGCCAGCAGCTTAGACGCGGGGTTTGATCGAGAGACCCAGTACTTC. The full variable domain, its missing parts supplied by reference TRBV7-9 and TRBJ2-5, is DTGVSQNPRHKITKRGQNVTFRCDPISEHNRLYWYRQTLGQGPEFLTYFQNEAQLEKSRLLSDRFSAERPKGSFSTLEIQRTEQGDSAMYLCASSLDAGFDRETQYFGPGTRLLVL.